Listed below are T cell receptor beta chains from one sample, sequenced in a study of blood T cell repertoires in COVID-19. This table comes from immunoSEQ multiplex PCR, and its TCRdb copy is limited to in-frame clones, with some not included. The sample shows about 120,000 clones, 81% of them seen only once. The sequenced sample consisted of peripheral blood. The receptors shown here come from a human donor in a cohort sampled during active COVID-19. Each CDR3 is given with its conserved first and last residue. D genes are given only for firm matches. For some rows the clone size is stated as once, few or many, or as a class when expanded; others skip it.

>.|TRBV12-3/TRBV12-4|TRBJ1-1|.
CASSFQMNTEAFF
TGTGCCAGCAGTTTCCAGATGAACACTGAAGCTTTCTTT
>.|TRBV1|TRBJ2-3|.
CTSSPAKGRRADTQYF
TGCACCAGCAGCCCGGCCAAGGGGCGCAGAGCAGATACGCAGTATTTT
>.|TRBV9|TRBJ2-2|TRBD1
CASSVGVAGGGGELFF
TGTGCCAGCAGCGTAGGGGTGGCAGGGGGCGGCGGGGAGCTGTTTTTT
>.|TRBV11-2|TRBJ2-7|.
CASSLDYTSPYEQYF
TGTGCCAGCAGCTTAGATTATACATCTCCCTACGAGCAGTACTTC
>.|TRBV9|TRBJ1-6|TRBD1
CASSVRQGQESPLHF
TGTGCCAGCAGCGTTCGACAGGGGCAAGAATCACCCCTCCACTTT
>.|TRBV3-1/TRBV3-2|TRBJ2-7|TRBD2
CASSLRLAGGNYEQYF
TGTGCCAGCAGCCTCAGACTAGCGGGAGGAAACTACGAGCAGTACTTC
>.|TRBV6-5|TRBJ2-7|.
CASRQATGYKQYF
TGTGCCAGCCGTCAGGCCACAGGTTACAAGCAGTACTTC
>.|TRBV5-1|TRBJ1-1|TRBD1
CASSPSGQGAWNTEAFF
TGCGCCAGCAGCCCTAGCGGACAGGGGGCTTGGAACACTGAAGCTTTCTTT
>.|TRBV19|TRBJ2-6|.
CASGQGGGGANVLTF
TGTGCCAGTGGGCAGGGAGGTGGTGGGGCCAACGTCCTGACTTTC
>.|TRBV28|TRBJ1-2|.
CASSVVSYGYTF
TGTGCCAGCAGTGTCGTATCCTATGGCTACACCTTC
>.|TRBV2|TRBJ1-1|TRBD1
CASRGRQGPAEAFF
TGTGCCAGCAGGGGGAGACAGGGTCCTGCTGAAGCTTTCTTT
>.|TRBV19|TRBJ1-2|.
CASRDGTSPNYGYTF
TGTGCCAGTAGGGACGGGACAAGTCCTAACTATGGCTACACCTTC
>once|TRBV9|TRBJ2-2|TRBD2
CASSPGLGGANTGELFF
TGTGCCAGCAGCCCGGGGCTGGGAGGGGCGAACACCGGGGAGCTGTTTTTT
>.|TRBV7-2|TRBJ1-6|TRBD1
CASSSATGGWGSPLHF
TGTGCCAGCAGCTCAGCGACAGGGGGCTGGGGATCACCCCTCCACTTT
>once|TRBV19|TRBJ2-5|.
CASSPQGRGETQYF
TGTGCCAGTAGCCCCCAGGGGAGAGGGGAGACCCAGTACTTC
>few|TRBV24-1|TRBJ2-7|.
CATSDRGAGEQYF
TGTGCCACCAGTGACCGCGGGGCGGGGGAGCAGTACTTC
>few|TRBV6-5|TRBJ2-3|.
CATAWRDPSTDTQYF
TGTGCCACTGCCTGGAGGGACCCTAGCACAGATACGCAGTATTTT
>.|TRBV10-3|TRBJ2-7|TRBD1
CAISESTGQGYEQYF
TGTGCCATCAGTGAGTCTACGGGACAGGGCTACGAGCAGTACTTC
>once|TRBV7-2|TRBJ2-7|TRBD1
CASSPGGSYEQYF
TGTGCCAGCAGTCCAGGGGGCTCCTACGAGCAGTACTTC
>.|TRBV3-1/TRBV3-2|TRBJ2-7|TRBD1
CASSPQGADGSILYF
TGTGCCAGCAGCCCACAGGGGGCGGACGGGAGTATTCTGTACTTC
>.|TRBV19|TRBJ1-1|TRBD1
CASRQRDRLMNTEAFF
TGTGCCAGTAGACAACGGGACAGATTAATGAACACTGAAGCTTTCTTT
>.|TRBV19|TRBJ2-6|.
CASSRENFVANVLTF
TGTGCCAGTAGCCGAGAGAATTTTGTGGCCAACGTCCTGACTTTC
>.|TRBV7-2|TRBJ2-3|TRBD2
CASSLHASGVTDTQYF
TGTGCCAGCAGCTTACACGCTAGCGGGGTCACAGATACGCAGTATTTT
>few|TRBV6-1|TRBJ2-5|.
CASSEDGGGETQYF
TGTGCCAGCAGCGAAGACGGCGGCGGAGAGACCCAGTACTTC
>once|TRBV28|TRBJ2-3|TRBD2
CASSLGLAGALTQYF
TGTGCCAGCAGTTTGGGACTAGCGGGAGCTCTTACGCAGTATTTT
>.|TRBV4-3|TRBJ2-2|.
CASSRTGTGELFF
TGCGCCAGCAGCCGTACAGGTACCGGGGAGCTGTTTTTT
>.|TRBV11-2|TRBJ1-4|.
CASSTGATNEKLFF
TGTGCCAGCAGCACGGGGGCAACTAATGAAAAACTGTTTTTT
>.|TRBV9|TRBJ1-2|TRBD1
CASSNRQGAGGYTF
TGTGCCAGCAGCAACAGACAGGGGGCGGGTGGCTACACCTTC
>.|TRBV7-9|TRBJ1-1|TRBD1
CASSRPGTGWGAFF
TGTGCCAGCAGCAGACCCGGGACAGGATGGGGAGCTTTCTTT
>.|TRBV2|TRBJ1-2|.
CASSEEGVDGYTF
TGTGCCAGCAGTGAAGAAGGAGTTGATGGCTACACCTTC
>.|TRBV18|TRBJ1-1|.
CASSPAQGNTEAFF
TGTGCCAGCTCACCGGCCCAGGGAAACACTGAAGCTTTCTTT
>few|TRBV28|TRBJ2-7|.
CASSPPGTPPRGEQYF
TGTGCCAGCAGTCCGCCCGGGACACCCCCCCGGGGCGAGCAGTACTTC
>few|TRBV19|TRBJ1-5|.
CASSIADSNQPQHF
TGTGCCAGTAGTATAGCAGATAGCAATCAGCCCCAGCATTTT
>.|TRBV4-1|TRBJ1-5|.
CASSQEGPGNQPQHF
TGCGCCAGCAGCCAAGAGGGGCCGGGCAATCAGCCCCAGCATTTT
>.|TRBV28|TRBJ2-5|TRBD1
CASSSNFGRGQETQYF
TGTGCCAGCAGTTCCAACTTCGGCAGGGGGCAAGAGACCCAGTACTTC
>.|TRBV28|TRBJ2-7|.
CASSFLGGPTYEQYF
TGTGCCAGCAGTTTTCTCGGGGGGCCCACCTACGAGCAGTACTTC
>once|TRBV7-9|TRBJ2-6|.
CASSLETVANVLTF
TGTGCCAGCAGCTTAGAGACAGTGGCCAACGTCCTGACTTTC
>.|TRBV7-2|TRBJ2-7|.
CASRQPGTGGYEQYF
TGTGCCAGCAGACAGCCTGGGACTGGAGGATACGAGCAGTACTTC
>.|TRBV19|TRBJ1-2|TRBD1
CASSSPGQVRRGYTF
TGTGCCAGTAGTAGCCCGGGACAGGTCAGGAGGGGCTACACCTTC
>.|TRBV19|TRBJ2-1|TRBD2
CASSIGLGTRPHEQFF
TGTGCCAGTAGTATCGGTCTTGGGACTAGGCCCCATGAGCAGTTCTTC
>once|TRBV2|TRBJ2-2|TRBD1
CASSVSGQGTNTGELFF
TGTGCCAGCAGTGTGTCAGGACAGGGGACGAACACCGGGGAGCTGTTTTTT
>.|TRBV9|TRBJ1-2|TRBD1
CASSVVGQGTIGYTF
TGTGCCAGCAGCGTAGTTGGACAGGGGACGATCGGCTACACCTTC
>few|TRBV6-2/TRBV6-3|TRBJ1-2|TRBD1
CASSYPGTGSRYTF
TGTGCCAGCAGTTACCCCGGGACAGGGAGTCGCTACACCTTC
>once|TRBV5-6|TRBJ1-6|TRBD1
CASSEDRVFNSPLHF
TGTGCCAGCAGCGAGGACAGGGTCTTTAATTCACCCCTCCACTTT
>.|TRBV18|TRBJ2-7|TRBD1
CASSPGQLSYEQYF
TGTGCCAGCTCACCGGGACAGTTATCCTACGAGCAGTACTTC
>.|TRBV7-9|TRBJ2-1|.
CASSFGISHNEQFF
TGTGCCAGCAGCTTTGGTATCAGTCACAATGAGCAGTTCTTC
>.|TRBV4-3|TRBJ1-4|.
CASSPTVTNEKLFF
TGCGCCAGCAGCCCGACAGTAACTAATGAAAAACTGTTTTTT
>.|TRBV7-6|TRBJ1-3|.
CASSLDRSGSGNTIYF
TGTGCCAGCAGCTTAGATCGGTCAGGGTCTGGAAACACCATATATTTT